The 16 T cell receptor beta chains below were found in one sample sequenced in a study of Ad26.COV2.S vaccination and SARS-CoV-2 variants. Generated by immunoSEQ multiplex PCR, the TCRdb table keeps only in-frame clones and is missing some. The sample has hundreds of thousands of clones, about 90% seen once; the top ten hold about 1.7%. The treatment here: roughly 18 received Ad26.COV2.S at low or high dose, single or two shots; 5 received placebo; per-sample allocation not given. Each sample was drawn 63 days after the first injection (of vaccine or placebo). The sequences come from peripheral blood, collected in a trial of Ad26.COV2.S vaccine versus placebo. Receptors originate from a person aged 18 to 65 who received the Ad26.COV2.S COVID-19 vaccine or a placebo.

The J gene is TRBJ2-7, the V gene TRBV7-2; the D is unclear. Trimming shortened V by 5 bases and J by 5 bases, and 25 bases separated the two germline ends. Germline V gives CDR1 SGHTA, CDR2 FQGNSA. The CDR3 runs 17 residues. CDR3 sequence reads: CASSLKPTLGWSHEQYF. CDR3 bases: TGTGCCAGCAGCCTAAAGCCGACTCTTGGCTGGTCCCACGAGCAGTACTTC.

In this sample, this clone turned up once. This chain links TRBV30 with TRBJ1-1, with 9 bases identical to TRBD1. In germline, CDR1 is GTSNPN, CDR2 SVGIG (reference sequence). V lost 5 bases and J lost 4; bases outside the gene matches: 11. The CDR3 contains 15 residues. The CDR3 region is CAWDRDRDRVTEAFF. The CDR3 DNA follows: TGTGCCTGGGACCGGGACAGGGACAGGGTCACTGAAGCTTTCTTT.

This clone was counted once. The V gene is TRBV2, the J gene TRBJ2-3; perhaps TRBD1 as D (6 bases). V lost 8 bases to trimming and J lost 8 bases, with 23 bases between them. The germline gives CDR1 SNHLY, CDR2 FYNNEI. The length of the CDR3 is 15 residues. The CDR3 nucleotides are TGTGCCAGCTCTGAAATAGAGGGGGTCCGGGGTACGCAGTATTTT. Amino acids: CASSEIEGVRGTQYF.

This clone was detected only once. The gene calls are TRBV6-5 and TRBJ1-2; D may be TRBD1 (6 bases). CDR1 and CDR2 (germline): MNHEY, SVGAGI. This CDR3 has 15 residues. Trimming stripped 7 bases from V and 8 bases from J, with 23 bases between. CDR3 nucleotide sequence: TGTGCCAGCATCAGTTATCCGGGGGCCCGGGAAGGCTACACCTTC. It codes for CASISYPGAREGYTF.

This chain connects TRBV3-1 (or the pseudogene TRBV3-2) to TRBJ1-6; D gene uncertain. CDR3 length equals 17 residues. Germline V gene data show CDR1 as LGHDT and CDR2 as YNNKEL (reference sequence). Trimming removed 4 bases at V and 9 bases at J, with 22 bases between. CDR3 region: CASSRPQLTGSGSPLHF. The CDR3 DNA reads TGTGCCAGCAGCCGACCCCAACTCACGGGGAGCGGTTCACCCCTCCACTTT.

The rearrangement uses TRBV7-8 and TRBJ2-3; D possibly uses TRBD1 or TRBD2 (5 bases each). The germline V gene has CDR1 SGHVS and CDR2 FQNEAQ. This CDR3 contains 16 residues. The V end was cut by 0 bases, the J end by 2 bases, with 12 bases between. The CDR3, as DNA: TGTGCCAGCAGCTTAGCTTCGGGACGTTCCACAGATACGCAGTATTTT. Translation gives CASSLASGRSTDTQYF.

V and J are TRBV7-9 and TRBJ2-5; 7 bases are a match to TRBD2. Germline-derived CDR1 and CDR2 are SEHNR and FQNEAQ (reference sequence). With 5 bases clipped from V and 5 bases from J, the junction kept 8 bases outside the gene matches. This CDR3 region has 14 residues. CDR3 coding DNA: TGTGCCAGCAGCCCGGGACTACCCGGGGAGACCCAGTACTTC. It encodes CASSPGLPGETQYF.

J is TRBJ1-3 and V is TRBV7-9, with TRBD1 matching 8 bases. J gave up 2 bases and V 5 bases, and 5 bases lay outside the gene matches. The CDR3 contains 15 residues. CDR1 and CDR2 (germline): SEHNR, FQNEAQ (reference sequence). This CDR3 is CASSSHRGTGNTIYF. The CDR3 DNA reads as TGTGCCAGCAGCAGTCACAGGGGGACTGGAAACACCATATATTTT.

The chain links TRBV7-2 to TRBJ2-1; 10 bases map to TRBD2. This CDR3 is built from 13 residues. Per the germline V gene, CDR1 is SGHTA and CDR2 is FQGNSA. V was clipped by 4 bases and J by 14 bases; unmatched bases: 8. The chain's CDR3 is CASSSISGGREFF. CDR3 DNA: TGTGCCAGCAGCTCCATTAGCGGGGGGCGGGAGTTCTTC.

V is TRBV6-6 and J is TRBJ1-2, with 9 bases that match TRBD1. The CDR3 is 15 amino acids. Unmatched junction bases numbered 5, after V lost 4 bases and J lost 2 bases. The germline gives CDR1 MNHNY, CDR2 SVGAGI (reference sequence). CDR3 in DNA: TGTGCCAGCAGTTGGGGACAGGGAGGCAACTATGGCTACACCTTC. Protein: CASSWGQGGNYGYTF.

The chain joins TRBV7-2 to TRBJ2-7; D is possibly TRBD2 (5 bases). Germline V CDR1 and CDR2: SGHTA, FQGNSA. The CDR3 is 12 residues long. V lost 5 bases, J lost 0 bases, and 5 bases lay in between. CDR3 coding DNA: TGTGCCAGCAGCGCGGGCTCCTACGAGCAGTACTTC. Protein product: CASSAGSYEQYF.

The V gene is TRBV5-4, the J gene TRBJ2-3; D ambiguous. Germline values: CDR1 SGHNT, CDR2 YYREEE (reference sequence). The CDR3 extends over 16 amino acids. Trimming cost V 0 bases and J 0 bases, with 11 bases left between them. The CDR3 DNA is TGTGCCAGCAGCTTGGGTAGCAGCCTTAGCACAGATACGCAGTATTTT. It yields the protein CASSLGSSLSTDTQYF.

This chain links TRBV6-2 or TRBV6-3 with TRBJ1-2; no clear D. V lost 2 bases and J lost 0, with 7 bases in between. CDR1 is MNHEY and CDR2 is SVGEGT in the germline V gene. CDR3 length: 14 residues. The CDR3 sequence is CASSYEYTNYGYTF. In nucleotides, the CDR3 is TGTGCCAGCAGTTACGAGTATACTAACTATGGCTACACCTTC.

The chain joins TRBV4-1 to TRBJ1-4; D call uncertain. Germline V lookup: CDR1 MGHRA, CDR2 YSYEKL. The CDR3 has 15 residues. Deletions cut 0 bases from V and 4 bases from J, with 9 bases between. CDR3 sequence: CASSQEEESNEKLFF. Here the CDR3 DNA reads TGCGCCAGCAGCCAAGAGGAGGAGAGTAATGAAAAACTGTTTTTT.

The chain joins TRBV28 to TRBJ2-5; 10 nucleotides agree with TRBD1. The CDR3 covers 19 residues. Germline trimming cut 5 bases from V and 4 bases from J; bases unmatched to any gene: 19. The germline gives CDR1 MDHEN, CDR2 SYDVKM. CDR3 loop: CASSPTKPARDRGRETQYF. CDR3 DNA: TGTGCCAGCAGTCCTACAAAACCCGCTAGGGACAGGGGTCGAGAGACCCAGTACTTC.

V usage is TRBV2 and J usage is TRBJ2-5; D is possibly TRBD1 (5 bases). The CDR3 runs 15 residues. The V gene lost 3 bases and the J gene lost 2 bases, with 13 bases spanning the gap. Germline values: CDR1 SNHLY, CDR2 FYNNEI. CDR3 nucleotides: TGTGCCAGCAGTGATGGGGTAGGGGCACAAGAGACCCAGTACTTC. Translating gives CASSDGVGAQETQYF. Full variable domain (outside the CDR3, taken from reference TRBV2 and TRBJ2-5): EPEVTQTPSHQVTQMGQEVILRCVPISNHLYFYWYRQILGQKVEFLVSFYNNEISEKSEIFDDQFSVERPDGSNFTLKIRSTKLEDSAMYFCASSDGVGAQETQYFGPGTRLLVL.